Listed below are T cell receptor beta chains from one sample, sequenced in a study of shared clonotypes between healthy human individuals. Method: immunoSEQ multiplex PCR; TCRdb's copy keeps in-frame clones and lacks some. This sample has about 2 million clones, with approximately 95% found just once. Sequencing input: naive CD8+ T cells sorted from blood. Receptors were obtained from a man aged 18 to 29 in good health. Both conserved end residues are part of each CDR3. A D gene is named only where the DNA matches it firmly. Part of the rows lack a size; the others show once, few, many or a class for expanded clones.

D gene	clone size	V gene	J gene	CDR3 DNA	CDR3 protein
NA	NA	TRBV5-6	TRBJ1-6	TGTGCCAGCAGACCTTGGACGGGGTCTAATTCACCCCTCCACTTT	CASRPWTGSNSPLHF
NA	NA	TRBV25-1	TRBJ2-7	TGTGCCAGCGAGGACGGCGTCGGGCAGTACTTC	CASEDGVGQYF
TRBD2	NA	TRBV13	TRBJ2-5	TGTGCCAGCAGCTTAGGGGGACTAGCGGGAGCGGAGGAGACCCAGTACTTC	CASSLGGLAGAEETQYF
TRBD1	NA	TRBV14	TRBJ2-2	TGTGCCAGCAGCCACACAGACAGGGCTTACACCGGGGAGCTGTTTTTT	CASSHTDRAYTGELFF
NA	NA	TRBV7-6	TRBJ2-5	TGTGCCAGCAGCTTAGTAGAATTGGTAGTAGAGACCCAGTACTTC	CASSLVELVVETQYF
NA	NA	TRBV7-8	TRBJ2-7	TGTGCCAGCAGCTTGGAAGCGGTTCCTCCGTACTTC	CASSLEAVPPYF
TRBD2	NA	TRBV2	TRBJ2-5	TGTGCCAGCAAGGAGAGGACTAGCGGGTACCAAGAGACCCAGTACTTC	CASKERTSGYQETQYF
TRBD2	once	TRBV5-1	TRBJ2-7	TGCGCCAGCAGCGCGACTAGCGGTTTCTACGAGCAGTACTTC	CASSATSGFYEQYF
NA	NA	TRBV9	TRBJ2-7	TGTGCCAGCAGCGTAGAAGGGACCGCCCCTACCTACGAGCAGTACTTC	CASSVEGTAPTYEQYF
TRBD2	NA	TRBV30	TRBJ2-7	TGTGCCTGGGCGGTAGGGGCGGGAGGTCGGGAGCAGTACTTC	CAWAVGAGGREQYF
TRBD1	NA	TRBV4-3	TRBJ2-7	TGCGCCAGCAGCCCATCGGGACAGGGAGGGTACGAGCAGTACTTC	CASSPSGQGGYEQYF
NA	once	TRBV6-5	TRBJ2-7	TGTGCCAGCAGCCCTTTCCCGACAGCATCCTACGAGCAGTACTTC	CASSPFPTASYEQYF
TRBD1	NA	TRBV5-4	TRBJ2-7	TGTGCCAGCAGTCAACCGGGACAGGGTTTCGGCGAGCAGTACTTC	CASSQPGQGFGEQYF
NA	NA	TRBV27	TRBJ1-1	TGTGCCAGCAGTTTAAGTCCGATAATGAACACTGAAGCTTTCTTT	CASSLSPIMNTEAFF
NA	NA	TRBV5-4	TRBJ2-1	TGTGCCAGCAGCTTACGCGACTATGAGCAGTTCTTC	CASSLRDYEQFF
NA	NA	TRBV27	TRBJ2-7	TGTGCCAGCAGTTTAGGGGGAAGCTCCTACGAGCAGTACTTC	CASSLGGSSYEQYF
NA	NA	TRBV11-2	TRBJ2-2	TGTGCCAGCAGCTCCATCTATCAGGGGAACGGGGAGCTGTTTTTT	CASSSIYQGNGELFF
TRBD1	NA	TRBV5-1	TRBJ2-3	TGCGCCAGCAGCTCGGGACAGGGAGTGGCAGATACGCAGTATTTT	CASSSGQGVADTQYF
NA	NA	TRBV7-9	TRBJ2-7	TGTGCCAGCAGGGACAAGACCTACGAGCAGTACTTC	CASRDKTYEQYF
NA	NA	TRBV6-5	TRBJ2-3	TGTGCCAGCAGTTTGTCTTCGGCAGATACGCAGTATTTT	CASSLSSADTQYF
TRBD1	NA	TRBV7-2	TRBJ2-4	TGTGCCAGCACCCCGGGACAGGCGGAACCATTAGCCAAAAACATTCAGTACTTC	CASTPGQAEPLAKNIQYF
NA	once	TRBV6-5	TRBJ2-1	TGTGCCAGCAGTTACTCGGGGACTGACTACAATGAGCAGTTCTTC	CASSYSGTDYNEQFF
NA	NA	TRBV4-1	TRBJ2-7	TGCGCCAGCAGCCAGCCCTCCGGGGTATACGAGCAGTACTTC	CASSQPSGVYEQYF
NA	NA	TRBV4-1	TRBJ2-1	TGCGCCAGCAGCCAAGAACCAGAGTACGCCTACAATGAGCAGTTCTTC	CASSQEPEYAYNEQFF
TRBD2	once	TRBV7-9	TRBJ2-1	TGTGCCAGCAGCTTAAGTGCGGGGGGTGCATACAATGAGCAGTTCTTC	CASSLSAGGAYNEQFF
NA	NA	TRBV27	TRBJ2-4	TGTGCCAGCAGGACGGGGGCGGACCGGAGAGCCAAAAACATTCAGTACTTC	CASRTGADRRAKNIQYF
NA	NA	TRBV28	TRBJ1-2	TGTGCCAGCAGTTTCAACCCGGGGGGCTACACCTTC	CASSFNPGGYTF
TRBD2	NA	TRBV2	TRBJ2-5	TGTGCCAGCAGTCCCTATGGGGGACTAGTGCAAGAGACCCAGTACTTC	CASSPYGGLVQETQYF
NA	NA	TRBV7-8	TRBJ2-7	TGTGCCAGCAGCCAGATCGGGGGATTATCGGCCTACGAGCAGTACTTC	CASSQIGGLSAYEQYF
NA	NA	TRBV7-6	TRBJ2-2	TGTGCCAGCAGCCCACCGGAAGGGGCCCCCGGGGAGCTGTTTTTT	CASSPPEGAPGELFF
NA	NA	TRBV4-1	TRBJ2-7	TGCGCCAGCAGCACACGGGACACAGCCTACGAGCAGTACTTC	CASSTRDTAYEQYF